This TCR beta chain was documented in a study of PD-L1 blockade in urothelial cancer. About the research overall: Each patient had 0 to 3 earlier chemotherapy regimens. Analysis of the blood was performed 3 weeks (second dose) and 6 weeks after treatment start.

Notes on this clone: No antigen is known for it.

TCRdb keeps only in-frame clones here, not all; method: immunoSEQ multiplex PCR. The sample includes more than 30,000 clones, around 88% of them seen just once. Study-wide results and limits: More expansion of tumor-associated blood clones, seen at 3 weeks, marked durable-benefit patients.

The CDR3 runs to 17 residues. J was trimmed by 5 bases and V by 2 bases; bases with no gene match: 11. The germline V gene encodes CDR1 WNHNN and CDR2 SYGVQD (reference sequence). Patient disease was locally advanced or metastatic urothelial carcinoma. The receptor was derived from a man between 60 and 75 years old with urothelial cancer. The input for sequencing was PBMCs, taken around atezolizumab (anti-PD-L1) treatment. The V gene is TRBV10-1, the J gene TRBJ1-4; 7 bases are shared with TRBD1. This CDR3 is CASSEAGTGVENEKLFF. CDR3 in DNA: TGCGCCAGCAGTGAGGCCGGAACAGGGGTTGAAAATGAAAAACTGTTTTTT.